This TCR beta chain is from a study of STAT5B mutations in CD4+ large granular lymphocyte leukemia. The CDR3 consists of 15 residues. Trimming cost V 1 base and J 3 bases; bases outside gene matches: 4. Germline V gives CDR1 SGHNT, CDR2 YENEEA. Only in-frame clones appear in the TCRdb table, and some are missing; sequencing was by immunoSEQ multiplex PCR. This sample has 20,000 to 25,000 clones, with 79% found just once. This clonotype was obtained from a human donor in good health. Sequenced material: CD4+ T cells from blood buffy coats. J is TRBJ2-7 and V is TRBV11-3; 9 bases are shared with TRBD2. The CDR3 coding sequence is TGTGCCAGCAGCTTAGTAGCGGGAGCGATCTACGAGCAGTACTTC. Encoded protein: CASSLVAGAIYEQYF.